This T cell receptor beta chain originates from a study of CD8 T cells in Susac syndrome. CDR3 length: 15 residues. Deletions cut 1 base from V and 6 bases from J, with 14 bases between. From germline, CDR1 is SGHAT and CDR2 FQNNGV. The sequenced target, TCR beta, came from blood CD8+ and CD4+ T cells. RNA totalling 0.5 to 1 ug underwent reverse transcription with random hexamers. An immunoSEQ multiplex PCR amplified TCR beta CDR3 over 54 Vbeta and 13 Jbeta. From the immunoSEQ multiplex PCR reads, TCRdb called clonotypes with MiXCR, one entry per CDR3 protein. This table has around 150,000 distinct CDR3 sequences, 85% to 95% appearing once. There are a few counts of this clonotype.

The chain couples TRBV11-2 to TRBJ2-3; D is undetermined. The specimen was CD4+ T cells from PBMCs. The TCR originated in a human donor with multiple sclerosis. CDR3 DNA: TGTGCCAGCAGCTTAGGTCCGGGCCGAGCGGATACGCAGTATTTT. The encoded protein is CASSLGPGRADTQYF. The full variable domain, rest sourced from reference TRBV11-2 and TRBJ2-3, is EAGVAQSPRYKIIEKRQSVAFWCNPISGHATLYWYQQILGQGPKLLIQFQNNGVVDDSQLPKDRFSAERLKGVDSTLKIQPAKLEDSAVYLCASSLGPGRADTQYFGPGTRLTVL.